This is a list of T cell receptor beta chains from one sample in a study of T-cell memory formation after mild COVID-19. From the 5' RACE reads, TCRdb called clonotypes with MiXCR, one entry per CDR3 protein. This sample has approximately 570,000 distinct CDR3 sequences, with under 20% found just once. Sequencing was performed on PBMCs or a T cell subset sorted from them (not recorded which). These TCRs come from an adult woman who had mild COVID-19 (a few samples of this study predate the infection). Cell type and time point are not known. Both conserved end residues are part of each CDR3. A D gene is named only where the DNA matches it firmly. The listing skips clone size in some rows; elsewhere it reads once, few, many or a size class.

cdr3_nt: TGCGCCAGCAGCTCTCGGACTAGCGGGAGTATCAATGAGCAGTTCTTC; cdr3_aa: CASSSRTSGSINEQFF; j_call: TRBJ2-1; v_call: TRBV5-1; d_call: TRBD2; clone_size: .
cdr3_nt: TGTAGCATCAGTGAGGGACCGAACACTGAAGCTTTCTTT; cdr3_aa: CSISEGPNTEAFF; j_call: TRBJ1-1; v_call: TRBV10-3; d_call: .; clone_size: .
cdr3_nt: TGTGCCAGCAGCCAAGATCCAGCAGGGGGAAAGGGCTCTGGGGCCAACGTCCTGACTTTC; cdr3_aa: CASSQDPAGGKGSGANVLTF; j_call: TRBJ2-6; v_call: TRBV4-2; d_call: TRBD1; clone_size: .
cdr3_nt: TGTGCCAGCAGTGCCGGGAGTATTACCCACTTCTACAATGAGCAGTTCTTC; cdr3_aa: CASSAGSITHFYNEQFF; j_call: TRBJ2-1; v_call: TRBV2; d_call: .; clone_size: .
cdr3_nt: TGTGCCAGCAGCCACTCGGACAGGACCACAGATACGCAGTATTTT; cdr3_aa: CASSHSDRTTDTQYF; j_call: TRBJ2-3; v_call: TRBV3-1; d_call: TRBD1; clone_size: few
cdr3_nt: TGTGCCAGTGCGGTTTCAGGCAGGACTAGCGCCTACGAGCAGTACTTC; cdr3_aa: CASAVSGRTSAYEQYF; j_call: TRBJ2-7; v_call: TRBV27; d_call: TRBD2; clone_size: .
cdr3_nt: TGTGCCAGCAGTTACCGCCCGGGACAGGGCCCGAACACCGGGGAGCTGTTTTTT; cdr3_aa: CASSYRPGQGPNTGELFF; j_call: TRBJ2-2; v_call: TRBV6-5; d_call: TRBD1; clone_size: .
cdr3_nt: TGTGCCAGCAGCCCCGGGAGGGAGCAGGGAACAGATACGCAGTATTTT; cdr3_aa: CASSPGREQGTDTQYF; j_call: TRBJ2-3; v_call: TRBV12-3/TRBV12-4; d_call: TRBD2; clone_size: .
cdr3_nt: TGTGCCAGCAGCCCCCGGACAGGGGAGATGGAGACCCAGTACTTC; cdr3_aa: CASSPRTGEMETQYF; j_call: TRBJ2-5; v_call: TRBV7-6; d_call: TRBD1; clone_size: .
cdr3_nt: TGTGCCAGCAGCCAAGCAGACGAGCAGTACTTC; cdr3_aa: CASSQADEQYF; j_call: TRBJ2-7; v_call: TRBV11-2; d_call: .; clone_size: many
cdr3_nt: TGCGCCAGCAGCCAAGATCGGGCAGGGCAAGATACGCAGTATTTT; cdr3_aa: CASSQDRAGQDTQYF; j_call: TRBJ2-3; v_call: TRBV4-1; d_call: .; clone_size: .
cdr3_nt: TGTGCCAGCTCGCCGGGGGTCGGTCAGCCCCAGCATTTT; cdr3_aa: CASSPGVGQPQHF; j_call: TRBJ1-5; v_call: TRBV7-3; d_call: .; clone_size: .
cdr3_nt: TGCGCCAGCAGCCAAGATGGGACGAACTACAATGAGCAGTTCTTC; cdr3_aa: CASSQDGTNYNEQFF; j_call: TRBJ2-1; v_call: TRBV4-1; d_call: .; clone_size: few
cdr3_nt: TGCAGTGCGACGCACTGGACAGGCTATGGCTACACCTTC; cdr3_aa: CSATHWTGYGYTF; j_call: TRBJ1-2; v_call: TRBV20-1; d_call: TRBD1; clone_size: .
cdr3_nt: TGTGCCAGCTCACCACGGGACATTCGGACCCAGTACTTC; cdr3_aa: CASSPRDIRTQYF; j_call: TRBJ2-5; v_call: TRBV18; d_call: .; clone_size: few
cdr3_nt: TGTGCCAGCAGTTACTTTGCTGGCACAGATACGCAGTATTTT; cdr3_aa: CASSYFAGTDTQYF; j_call: TRBJ2-3; v_call: TRBV6-5; d_call: .; clone_size: few
cdr3_nt: TGCAGCGTTCCAGGCAGGTCCTGGGTGACTGAAGCTTTCTTT; cdr3_aa: CSVPGRSWVTEAFF; j_call: TRBJ1-1; v_call: TRBV29-1; d_call: .; clone_size: .
cdr3_nt: TGCAGTGCTAGAGATAGTGCGGGCTCCTACAATGAGCAGTTCTTC; cdr3_aa: CSARDSAGSYNEQFF; j_call: TRBJ2-1; v_call: TRBV20-1; d_call: .; clone_size: few
cdr3_nt: TGTGCCAGCAGCCGTTCGGGGGGGATCCAAGAAAAACTGTTTTTT; cdr3_aa: CASSRSGGIQEKLFF; j_call: TRBJ1-4; v_call: TRBV7-2; d_call: .; clone_size: .
cdr3_nt: TGTGCCAGCAGCTTCCTTTTAGCGGGAGTTGCCTACGAGCAGTACTTC; cdr3_aa: CASSFLLAGVAYEQYF; j_call: TRBJ2-7; v_call: TRBV7-9; d_call: TRBD2; clone_size: few
cdr3_nt: TGCAGTGCTAGAGATTGGACTAGTCACTCTGGGGCCAACGTCCTGACTTTC; cdr3_aa: CSARDWTSHSGANVLTF; j_call: TRBJ2-6; v_call: TRBV20-1; d_call: TRBD2; clone_size: few
cdr3_nt: TGCGCCAGCAGCCAAGACGGGACAGGGGTCGAGCAGTACTTC; cdr3_aa: CASSQDGTGVEQYF; j_call: TRBJ2-7; v_call: TRBV4-1; d_call: TRBD1; clone_size: .
cdr3_nt: TGTGCCAGCAGTTTACACGGGGGCGGTAGCTATGGCTACACCTTC; cdr3_aa: CASSLHGGGSYGYTF; j_call: TRBJ1-2; v_call: TRBV12-3/TRBV12-4; d_call: .; clone_size: .
cdr3_nt: TGTGCCTGGAGCGAGGGGGTCAGCAATCAGCCCCAGCATTTT; cdr3_aa: CAWSEGVSNQPQHF; j_call: TRBJ1-5; v_call: TRBV30; d_call: .; clone_size: .
cdr3_nt: TGTGCCAGCAGTCACGGGGACGGTCAGCCCCAGCATTTT; cdr3_aa: CASSHGDGQPQHF; j_call: TRBJ1-5; v_call: TRBV7-9; d_call: .; clone_size: few
cdr3_nt: TGTGCCAGCAGTTGGGTCAGGGGGCTGAATGAGCAGTTCTTC; cdr3_aa: CASSWVRGLNEQFF; j_call: TRBJ2-1; v_call: TRBV12-3/TRBV12-4; d_call: TRBD1; clone_size: .
cdr3_nt: TGTGCCAGCAGCCATGGCCAGTCCGGGGCCAACGTCCTGACTTTC; cdr3_aa: CASSHGQSGANVLTF; j_call: TRBJ2-6; v_call: TRBV3-1; d_call: .; clone_size: .
cdr3_nt: TGCAGTGCTATAGCGGGCGCTTCCTCCTACGAGCAGTACTTC; cdr3_aa: CSAIAGASSYEQYF; j_call: TRBJ2-7; v_call: TRBV20-1; d_call: TRBD2; clone_size: .
cdr3_nt: TGTGCCTGGAGTGTTACAGGGGTCCATGGAAACTTCTTC; cdr3_aa: CAWSVTGVHGNFF; j_call: TRBJ2-1; v_call: TRBV30; d_call: TRBD1; clone_size: .
cdr3_nt: TGTGCCACCTCCGACCGGGCAGGGGGCGCCCGGTTGCGGGAGGGCCCAAGGGCAGATACGCAGTATTTT; cdr3_aa: CATSDRAGGARLREGPRADTQYF; j_call: TRBJ2-3; v_call: TRBV24-1; d_call: .; clone_size: .
cdr3_nt: TGTGCCAGCAGTCGAGGGGGGCCGGGGGAGACCCAGTACTTC; cdr3_aa: CASSRGGPGETQYF; j_call: TRBJ2-5; v_call: TRBV7-2; d_call: .; clone_size: .
cdr3_nt: TGTGCCAGCAGCCAAGATAGGGGAGGACTAGCGAACTCCTACGAGCAGTACTTC; cdr3_aa: CASSQDRGGLANSYEQYF; j_call: TRBJ2-7; v_call: TRBV4-2; d_call: TRBD2; clone_size: many
cdr3_nt: TGTGCCAGCAGTTACTCCGAGGAGAACACTGAAGCTTTCTTT; cdr3_aa: CASSYSEENTEAFF; j_call: TRBJ1-1; v_call: TRBV6-5; d_call: .; clone_size: .
cdr3_nt: TGTGCCAGCAGTTATGTTGAGGGACAGGGCGAGCAGTACTTC; cdr3_aa: CASSYVEGQGEQYF; j_call: TRBJ2-7; v_call: TRBV6-5; d_call: TRBD1; clone_size: few
cdr3_nt: TGCGCCAGCAGCGGGACTAGCGGGGGGGCCTATGAGCAGTTCTTC; cdr3_aa: CASSGTSGGAYEQFF; j_call: TRBJ2-1; v_call: TRBV5-1; d_call: TRBD2; clone_size: few
cdr3_nt: TGTGCCAGCAGCCAGAGAGCTAGCGGGATTAATGAGCAGTTCTTC; cdr3_aa: CASSQRASGINEQFF; j_call: TRBJ2-1; v_call: TRBV4-2; d_call: TRBD2; clone_size: .
cdr3_nt: TGTGCCAGCAGTTTCGAAGGTATCCCTCGAGCTTTCTTT; cdr3_aa: CASSFEGIPRAFF; j_call: TRBJ1-1; v_call: TRBV12-3/TRBV12-4; d_call: .; clone_size: .
cdr3_nt: TGTGCCACCAGCAGAGCTGGTCGGGTAAGCTCCTACAATGAGCAGTTCTTC; cdr3_aa: CATSRAGRVSSYNEQFF; j_call: TRBJ2-1; v_call: TRBV15; d_call: .; clone_size: .
cdr3_nt: TGTGCCACCAGTGACTGGAGGGACTCTGGGGAAGCGCAGTATTTT; cdr3_aa: CATSDWRDSGEAQYF; j_call: TRBJ2-3; v_call: TRBV24-1; d_call: .; clone_size: few
cdr3_nt: TGTGCCAGCAGCAAAGGGGGACAGGGACGGCCCAATCAGCCCCAGCATTTT; cdr3_aa: CASSKGGQGRPNQPQHF; j_call: TRBJ1-5; v_call: TRBV21-1; d_call: .; clone_size: few
cdr3_nt: TGCGCCAGCAGCTTGGGTGGGACAGGGACAAATTCACCCCTCCACTTT; cdr3_aa: CASSLGGTGTNSPLHF; j_call: TRBJ1-6; v_call: TRBV5-1; d_call: TRBD1; clone_size: .
cdr3_nt: TGTGCCACCAGTGACCTGGGACAGGGGGCCGAAGGCTACACCTTC; cdr3_aa: CATSDLGQGAEGYTF; j_call: TRBJ1-2; v_call: TRBV24-1; d_call: TRBD1; clone_size: .
cdr3_nt: TGTGCCAGCAGTGAAGGGGTGGGACTAGGGGTCAATGAGCAGTTCTTC; cdr3_aa: CASSEGVGLGVNEQFF; j_call: TRBJ2-1; v_call: TRBV6-1; d_call: TRBD2; clone_size: few
cdr3_nt: TGCGCCAGCAGCCTCCTAGACAGGGACCAAGAGACCCAGTACTTC; cdr3_aa: CASSLLDRDQETQYF; j_call: TRBJ2-5; v_call: TRBV5-1; d_call: TRBD1; clone_size: .
cdr3_nt: TGTGCCAGCAGTTACTACCCCGGTCGGGGCACTGAAGCTTTCTTT; cdr3_aa: CASSYYPGRGTEAFF; j_call: TRBJ1-1; v_call: TRBV6-5; d_call: .; clone_size: .
cdr3_nt: TGCGCCAGCAGCTTAGGGACAGGGGGCCGTCAGCCCCAGCATTTT; cdr3_aa: CASSLGTGGRQPQHF; j_call: TRBJ1-5; v_call: TRBV5-1; d_call: TRBD1; clone_size: many
cdr3_nt: TGTGCCAGCAGCCCGACAGGGGGGGCCCCAAATGAGCAGTTCTTC; cdr3_aa: CASSPTGGAPNEQFF; j_call: TRBJ2-1; v_call: TRBV7-3; d_call: TRBD1; clone_size: many
cdr3_nt: TGCGCCAGGCCGGGGTACCTCAACACTGAAGCTTTCTTT; cdr3_aa: CARPGYLNTEAFF; j_call: TRBJ1-1; v_call: TRBV10-1; d_call: .; clone_size: .
cdr3_nt: TGCGCCAGCAGCTTGGTTCCGGGGATCAATGAGCAGTTCTTC; cdr3_aa: CASSLVPGINEQFF; j_call: TRBJ2-1; v_call: TRBV5-1; d_call: .; clone_size: .
cdr3_nt: TGTGCCAGTAGTCCCAGGGGGCGTGATGAGCAGTTCTTC; cdr3_aa: CASSPRGRDEQFF; j_call: TRBJ2-1; v_call: TRBV19; d_call: TRBD1; clone_size: .
cdr3_nt: TGTGCCAGCAGCCAAGGAGGGACAGGGGTTAATCAGCCCCAGCATTTT; cdr3_aa: CASSQGGTGVNQPQHF; j_call: TRBJ1-5; v_call: TRBV3-1; d_call: TRBD1; clone_size: .